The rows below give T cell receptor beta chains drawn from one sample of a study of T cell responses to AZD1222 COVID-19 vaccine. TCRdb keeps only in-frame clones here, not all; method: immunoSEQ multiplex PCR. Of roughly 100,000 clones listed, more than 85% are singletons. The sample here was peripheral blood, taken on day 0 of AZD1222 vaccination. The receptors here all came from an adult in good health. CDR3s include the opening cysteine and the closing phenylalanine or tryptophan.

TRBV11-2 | CASSLGQSYGYTF
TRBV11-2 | CASSLAYHRGTDTQYF
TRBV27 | CASSRALGNTIYF
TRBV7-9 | CASSVGQGENNEKLFF
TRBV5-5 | CASSSGGGADTQYF
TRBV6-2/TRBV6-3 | CASSYSRGEAFF
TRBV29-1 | CSVLGTATTFNMNTEAFF
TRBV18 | CASSPLPNTEAFF
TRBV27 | CASSKRQGSYGYTF
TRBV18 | CASSLEQWMSPLHF
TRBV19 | CASSGQPNTGELFF
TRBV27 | CASSEVREQYF
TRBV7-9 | CASSLAGDEQYF
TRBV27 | CASGRRQGHEQFF
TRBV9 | CASSASTQGYTF
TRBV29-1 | CSVYGGLTSEQYF
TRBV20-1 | CSASRGGRTEAFF
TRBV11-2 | CASSLEWVPNTEAFF
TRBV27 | CASSTLSGFEQYF
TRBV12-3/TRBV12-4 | CASSKQVFTEAFF
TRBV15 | CATSRDRGGGGGYTF
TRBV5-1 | CASSEIGSGELFF